This T cell receptor (beta chain) is from a study of early T cells in non-severe SARS-CoV-2 infection. The overall study: Alpha and beta chains were unpaired, from unsorted whole-blood bulk RNA. The study's findings and limits: VDJdb matching skewed toward anti-spike CD8 responses, missing private and CD4 specificities.

Worth noting for this clonotype: What it binds is not known.

CDR1 is LGHDT and CDR2 is YNNKEL in the germline V gene (reference sequence). CDR3 length equals 16 residues. With V trimmed by 1 base and J by 1 base, 4 bases remained unmatched. Tagging with unique molecular identifiers was applied to individual cDNA molecules. In TCRdb, the 5' RACE reads were re-called with MiXCR into one record per CDR3 protein. The sample lists around 49,000 distinct CDR3 sequences; roughly 12% were seen once. This receptor was obtained from an adult who was a healthcare worker with PCR-confirmed SARS-CoV-2 infection or an uninfected control (not recorded which). J is TRBJ2-1 and V is TRBV3-1; 7 nucleotides match TRBD2. The sequencing input was whole blood. This chain's CDR3 is CASSQAASGSYNEQFF. The CDR3 region has the DNA TGTGCCAGCAGCCAAGCGGCTAGCGGATCCTACAATGAGCAGTTCTTC.